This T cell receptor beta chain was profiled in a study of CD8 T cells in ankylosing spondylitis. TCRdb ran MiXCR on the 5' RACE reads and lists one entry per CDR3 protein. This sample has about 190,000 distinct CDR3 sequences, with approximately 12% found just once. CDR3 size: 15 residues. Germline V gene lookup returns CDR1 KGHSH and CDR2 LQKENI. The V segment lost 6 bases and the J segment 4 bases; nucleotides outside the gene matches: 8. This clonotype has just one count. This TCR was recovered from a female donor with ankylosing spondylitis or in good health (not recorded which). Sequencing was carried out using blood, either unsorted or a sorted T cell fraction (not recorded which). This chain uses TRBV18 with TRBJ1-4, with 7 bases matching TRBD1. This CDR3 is CASSLGQSFNEKLFF. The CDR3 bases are TGTGCCAGCTCGCTGGGACAGTCCTTTAATGAAAAACTGTTTTTT.